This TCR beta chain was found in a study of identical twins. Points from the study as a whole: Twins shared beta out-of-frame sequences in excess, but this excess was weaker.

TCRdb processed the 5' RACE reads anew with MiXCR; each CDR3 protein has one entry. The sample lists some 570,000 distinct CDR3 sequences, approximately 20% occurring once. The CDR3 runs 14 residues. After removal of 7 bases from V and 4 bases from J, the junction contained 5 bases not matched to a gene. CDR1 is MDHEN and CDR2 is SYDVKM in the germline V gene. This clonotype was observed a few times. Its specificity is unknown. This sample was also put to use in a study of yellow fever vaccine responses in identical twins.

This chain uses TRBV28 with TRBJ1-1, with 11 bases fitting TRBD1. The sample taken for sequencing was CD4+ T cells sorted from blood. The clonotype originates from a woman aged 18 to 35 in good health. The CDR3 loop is CASTWDRGVTEAFF. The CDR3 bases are TGTGCCAGCACGTGGGACAGGGGGGTCACTGAAGCTTTCTTT.